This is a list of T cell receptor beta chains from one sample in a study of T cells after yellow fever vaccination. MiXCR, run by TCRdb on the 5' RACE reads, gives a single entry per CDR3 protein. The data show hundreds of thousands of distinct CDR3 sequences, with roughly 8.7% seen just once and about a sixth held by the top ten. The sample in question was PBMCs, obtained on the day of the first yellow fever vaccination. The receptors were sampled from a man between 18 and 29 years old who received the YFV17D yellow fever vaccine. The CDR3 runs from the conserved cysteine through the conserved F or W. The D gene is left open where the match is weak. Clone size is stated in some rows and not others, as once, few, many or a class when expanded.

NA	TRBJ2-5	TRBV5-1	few	CASSQAGVGETQYF	TGCGCCAGCAGTCAAGCAGGGGTGGGGGAGACCCAGTACTTC
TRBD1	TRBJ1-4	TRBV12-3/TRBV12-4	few	CASSPRTGYEKLFF	TGTGCCAGCAGTCCCCGGACAGGGTATGAAAAACTGTTTTTT
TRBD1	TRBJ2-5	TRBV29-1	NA	CSVPTGPARSTQYF	TGCAGCGTACCGACAGGGCCCGCGCGGTCGACCCAGTACTTC
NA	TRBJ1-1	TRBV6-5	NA	CASSYSPGETEAFF	TGTGCCAGCAGTTACTCGCCGGGGGAGACTGAAGCTTTCTTT
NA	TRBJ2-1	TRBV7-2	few	CASSLAPRMAYNEQFF	TGTGCCAGCAGCTTAGCCCCTAGGATGGCCTACAATGAGCAGTTCTTC
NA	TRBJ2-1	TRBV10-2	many	CASRMGGRSGQFF	TGCGCCAGCAGGATGGGTGGTAGATCGGGACAGTTCTTC
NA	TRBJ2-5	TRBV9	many	CASSVGGAYETQYF	TGTGCCAGCAGCGTAGGGGGGGCTTACGAGACCCAGTACTTC
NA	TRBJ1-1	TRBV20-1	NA	CSARVGSGSTEAFF	TGCAGTGCTAGGGTGGGGTCTGGATCCACTGAAGCTTTCTTT
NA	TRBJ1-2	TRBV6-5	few	CASSSSAGGNGYTF	NA
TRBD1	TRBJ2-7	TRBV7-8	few	CASSPAGTESYEQYF	TGTGCCAGCAGCCCGGCCGGGACAGAAAGTTACGAGCAGTACTTC
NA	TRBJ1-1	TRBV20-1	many	CSALPGTLNTEAFF	TGCAGTGCCCTTCCAGGAACCTTGAACACTGAAGCTTTCTTT
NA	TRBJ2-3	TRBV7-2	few	CASSASGVLDTQYF	TGTGCCAGCAGCGCGTCGGGAGTTTTAGATACGCAGTATTTT
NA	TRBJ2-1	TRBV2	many	CASKRNEQFF	TGTGCCAGCAAGCGGAATGAGCAGTTCTTC
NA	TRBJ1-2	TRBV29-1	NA	CSVESNNYGYTF	TGCAGCGTTGAATCCAACAACTATGGCTACACCTTC
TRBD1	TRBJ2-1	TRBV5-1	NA	CASSLTGGAYNEQFF	TGCGCCAGCAGCCTGACAGGGGGCGCTTACAATGAGCAGTTCTTC
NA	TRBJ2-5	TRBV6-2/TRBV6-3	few	CASSYIPREDQEQYF	TGTGCCAGCAGTTACATACCACGGGAAGATCAAGAGCAGTACTTC
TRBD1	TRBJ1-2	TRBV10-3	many	CAISPTGDYGYTF	TGTGCCATCAGCCCGACAGGGGACTATGGCTACACCTTC
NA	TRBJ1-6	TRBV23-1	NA	CASSHTANSPLHF	TGCGCCAGCAGTCATACAGCTAATTCACCCCTCCACTTT
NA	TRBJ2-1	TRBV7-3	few	CASSLRGGPPYNEQFF	TGTGCCAGCAGCTTAAGAGGGGGGCCCCCCTACAATGAGCAGTTCTTC
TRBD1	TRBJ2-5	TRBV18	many	CASSRDSQETQYF	TGTGCCAGTTCCCGGGACAGCCAAGAGACCCAGTACTTC
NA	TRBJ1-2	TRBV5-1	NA	CASSLDAASRGYTF	TGCGCCAGCAGCTTGGATGCAGCCTCGAGGGGCTACACCTTC
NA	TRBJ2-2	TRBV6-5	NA	CASSSSGPTGELFF	NA
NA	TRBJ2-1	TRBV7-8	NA	CASSSLGGTYNEQFF	TGTGCCAGCAGCTCCCTCGGGGGAACCTACAATGAGCAGTTCTTC
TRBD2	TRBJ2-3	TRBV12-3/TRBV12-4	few	CASSRRLAGPSTDTQYF	TGTGCCAGCAGCCGCCGACTAGCGGGACCGAGCACAGATACGCAGTATTTT
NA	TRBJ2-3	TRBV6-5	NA	CASSWDSRQTDTQYF	TGTGCCAGCAGTTGGGACTCGAGACAGACAGATACGCAGTATTTT
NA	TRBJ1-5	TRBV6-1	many	CASYLFGGDQPQHF	TGTGCCAGTTACCTCTTCGGGGGGGATCAGCCCCAGCATTTT
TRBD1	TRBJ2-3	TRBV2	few	CASQGDRGKDTQYF	TGTGCCAGCCAAGGGGACAGGGGAAAGGATACGCAGTATTTT
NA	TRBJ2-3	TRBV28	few	CASSSGTYSTDTQYF	TGTGCCAGCAGTTCTGGAACTTATAGCACAGATACGCAGTATTTT
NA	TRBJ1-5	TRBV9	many	CASSVGMGNQPQHF	TGTGCCAGCAGCGTCGGCATGGGCAATCAGCCCCAGCATTTT
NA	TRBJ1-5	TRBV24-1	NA	CATSEGGGDQPQHF	TGTGCCACCAGTGAAGGAGGGGGGGATCAGCCCCAGCATTTT
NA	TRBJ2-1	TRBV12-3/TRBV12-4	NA	CASSLAPGELDNEQFF	TGTGCCAGCAGTTTAGCGCCGGGAGAGCTAGACAATGAGCAGTTCTTC
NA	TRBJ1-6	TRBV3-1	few	CASSQDTGPAALHF	TGTGCCAGCAGCCAAGATACAGGGCCCGCGGCCCTCCACTTT
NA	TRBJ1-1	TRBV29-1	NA	CSVDRGNTEAFF	TGCAGCGTTGATCGGGGTAACACTGAAGCTTTCTTT
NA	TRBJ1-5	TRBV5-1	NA	CASSLAGGRDQPQHF	TGCGCCAGCAGCTTGGCCGGGGGGAGGGACCAGCCCCAGCATTTT
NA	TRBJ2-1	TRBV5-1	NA	CASSPVSGNEQFF	TGCGCCAGCAGCCCGGTTTCAGGGAATGAGCAGTTCTTC
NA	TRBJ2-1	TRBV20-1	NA	CSARHGGDEQFF	TGCAGTGCTAGACACGGGGGTGATGAGCAGTTCTTC
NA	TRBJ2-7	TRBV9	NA	CASSVGVLAYEQYF	TGTGCCAGCAGCGTAGGGGTACTCGCCTACGAGCAGTACTTC
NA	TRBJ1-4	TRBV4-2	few	CASSQDPRRDNEKLFF	TGTGCCAGCAGCCAAGACCCTAGGAGGGACAATGAAAAACTGTTTTTT
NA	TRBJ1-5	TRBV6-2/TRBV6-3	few	CASSETTYQPQHF	TGTGCCAGCAGTGAGACAACTTATCAGCCCCAGCATTTT
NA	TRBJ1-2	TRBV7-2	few	CASSPYDSPGGYTF	TGTGCCAGCAGCCCCTATGACAGCCCCGGCGGCTACACCTTC
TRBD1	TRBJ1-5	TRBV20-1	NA	CSARGLDRRNQPQHF	TGCAGTGCTAGAGGGTTGGACAGGCGGAATCAGCCCCAGCATTTT
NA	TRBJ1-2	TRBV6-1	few	CASTPTEFSNYGYTF	TGTGCCAGCACCCCGACAGAGTTCTCCAACTATGGCTACACCTTC